This T cell receptor beta chain was identified in a study of blood T cell repertoires in COVID-19. As originally analysed: Scientists estimated how many nucleated cells there were by amplifying reference gene primers. Only in-frame clones appear in the TCRdb table, and some are missing; sequencing was by immunoSEQ multiplex PCR. V, J and clone size reflect that table, while D and trimming were determined from the DNA. The sample lists roughly 200,000 clones; around 83% were seen once. Germline loops: CDR1 MRHNA, CDR2 SNTAGT. J was trimmed by 3 bases and V by 6 bases; bases with no gene match: 17. The CDR3 length is 19 residues. Ages ranged from about 18 to 89 years, with residence in some 25 US areas. Before they entered the study, exposed participants had met a COVID-19 case within 2 weeks.

Sequenced: PBMCs or T cells enriched from blood (not recorded which). V is TRBV6-4 and J is TRBJ1-4; 9 bases agree with TRBD1. The receptor comes from a woman in her twenties or thirties who had been exposed to COVID-19. This chain's CDR3 is CASSGVSRTGVPANEKLFF. The CDR3 DNA reads TGTGCCAGCAGCGGCGTCTCAAGGACAGGGGTTCCTGCTAATGAAAAACTGTTTTTT.